This entry features one T cell receptor (beta chain) sequence. Its target is unknown. The data were produced by immunoSEQ multiplex PCR, yet TCRdb's version contains in-frame clones alone and is incomplete. The table shows 120,000 or so clones, with 88% occurring only once. This sample's time point: blood 2 weeks post-SBRT. Treatment defined: 15 Gy SBRT to primary tumor, nephrectomy 4 weeks later. Serial blood draws occurred at baseline and 2 and 4 weeks post-SBRT. Clear cell pathology was present in this patient's renal cell carcinoma. This sample is drawn from a study of radiation and T cells in renal cell carcinoma. The study's findings and limits: No pretreatment tumor biopsies were available for baseline clonotypes. Top tumor clonotypes rose in blood 2 weeks post-radiation, then contracted.

The CDR3 runs 14 residues. The V and J ends lost 2 bases and 0 bases respectively, with 10 bases between them. From germline, CDR1 is GTSNPN and CDR2 SVGIG (reference sequence). The sequences come from blood, collected from a patient whose treatment included radiotherapy and nephrectomy. The rearrangement links TRBV30 to TRBJ2-5, with no clear D. The origin of this receptor is a woman in her sixties or seventies with renal cell carcinoma. CDR3: CAWSPDLYQETQYF. The DNA for the CDR3 is TGTGCCTGGAGTCCCGACTTGTACCAAGAGACCCAGTACTTC.